This entry concerns a single TCR beta chain. CDR1 LNHDA and CDR2 SQIVND come from the germline V gene (reference sequence). The V gene end was trimmed by 4 bases and the J gene end by 5 bases; junction bases not matched to a gene: 2. This CDR3 spans 13 amino acids. Profiles of TCR beta VDJ and CDR3 were generated from a genomic DNA template. TCRdb used MiXCR to reprocess the reads, holding one entry per CDR3 protein. Of about 190,000 distinct CDR3 sequences in the sample, roughly 56% were seen once. This sample is part of a study of CD8+CD57+ T cells in acquired aplastic anemia. The sequencing input was sorted CD4+, CD8+, or CD8+CD57+ T cells (not recorded which) from PBMCs. This clonotype originated in a human donor in good health, serving as a control. This chain uses TRBV19 with TRBJ2-7; 10 bases agree with TRBD1. The CDR3: CASSTGTGDEQYF. The DNA for the CDR3 is TGTGCCAGTAGTACTGGGACAGGGGACGAGCAGTACTTC.